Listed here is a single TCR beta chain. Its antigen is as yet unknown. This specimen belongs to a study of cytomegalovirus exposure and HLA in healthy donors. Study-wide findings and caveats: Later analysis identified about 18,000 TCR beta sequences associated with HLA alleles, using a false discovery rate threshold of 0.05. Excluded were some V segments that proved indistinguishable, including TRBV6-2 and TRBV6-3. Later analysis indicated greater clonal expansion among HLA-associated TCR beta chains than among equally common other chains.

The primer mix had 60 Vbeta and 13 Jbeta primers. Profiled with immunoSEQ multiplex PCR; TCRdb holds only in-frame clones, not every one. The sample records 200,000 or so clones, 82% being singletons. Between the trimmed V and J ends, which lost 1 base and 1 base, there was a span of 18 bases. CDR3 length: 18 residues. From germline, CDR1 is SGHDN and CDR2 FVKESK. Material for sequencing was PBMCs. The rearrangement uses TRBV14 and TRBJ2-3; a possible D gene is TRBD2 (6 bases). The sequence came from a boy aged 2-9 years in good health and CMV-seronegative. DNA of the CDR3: TGTGCCAGCAGCCAAGTCCCTTCCGCGGGGTACGGCACAGATACGCAGTATTTT. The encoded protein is CASSQVPSAGYGTDTQYF.